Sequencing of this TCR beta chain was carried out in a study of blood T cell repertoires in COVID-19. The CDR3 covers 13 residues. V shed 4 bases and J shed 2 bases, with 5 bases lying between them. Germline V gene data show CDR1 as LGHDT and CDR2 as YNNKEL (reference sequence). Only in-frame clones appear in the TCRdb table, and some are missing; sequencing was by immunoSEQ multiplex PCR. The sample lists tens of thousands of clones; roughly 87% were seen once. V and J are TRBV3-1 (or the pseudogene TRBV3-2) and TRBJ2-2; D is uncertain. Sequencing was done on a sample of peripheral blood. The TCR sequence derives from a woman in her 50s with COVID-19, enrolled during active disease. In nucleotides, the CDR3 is TGTGCCAGCAGCCTACTTAACACCGGGGAGCTGTTTTTT. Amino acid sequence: CASSLLNTGELFF.